These T cell receptor beta chains were read from a single sample in a study of OX40 agonist ivuxolimab in advanced cancers. Clones were read by immunoSEQ multiplex PCR, and TCRdb kept only the in-frame ones, dropping some. Counted here are some 100,000 clones, about 91% occurring once; the ten biggest clones make up about 0.15%. Here the sequenced sample was CD4+ or CD8+ T cells sorted from blood, taken in a trial of the OX40 agonist ivuxolimab. The source of these receptors is an adult with an advanced solid tumor such as melanoma, head and neck, liver or kidney cancer. The CDR3 runs from the conserved cysteine through the conserved F or W. The order of the fields is CDR3 length, J gene, D gene, clone size, V gene, CDR3 DNA, CDR3 protein. D genes are given only for firm matches. Not every row has a clone size; where given, it reads once, few, many or a size class.

16	TRBJ2-5	TRBD2	-	TRBV7-9	TGTGCCAGCAGCTTAGTTGGTAGCGGGAGAGGAGAGACCCAGTACTTC	CASSLVGSGRGETQYF
12	TRBJ2-2	-	-	TRBV11-1	TGTGCCGGGCAGGGTGACACCGGGGAGCTGTTTTTT	CAGQGDTGELFF
15	TRBJ2-1	-	-	TRBV6-1	TGTGCCAGCAGTCCTACGAAGCGACGGGTCAATGAGCAGTTCTTC	CASSPTKRRVNEQFF
14	TRBJ1-2	-	-	TRBV29-1	TGCAGCGTTGGGACATACGAAGCTAACTATGGCTACACCTTC	CSVGTYEANYGYTF
16	TRBJ1-2	-	-	TRBV7-9	TGTGCCAGCAGTAGAATAGGGGCCGGTCCAGGAAGGGGCTACACCTTC	CASSRIGAGPGRGYTF
13	TRBJ2-1	-	-	TRBV9	TGTGCCAGCAGCGTAGAGGGGAACGACATACAGTTCTTC	CASSVEGNDIQFF
13	TRBJ2-2	-	-	TRBV28	TGTGCCAGCAGACTTAGACTCACCGGGGAGCTGTTTTTT	CASRLRLTGELFF
14	TRBJ2-5	TRBD1	once	TRBV27	TGTGCCAGCACCTCTAGGACAGGGGACGAGACCCAGTACTTC	CASTSRTGDETQYF
16	TRBJ2-1	-	-	TRBV4-2	TGTGCCAGCAGCCCCCGGGTAGCGGCCTCCTACAATGAGCAGTTCTTC	CASSPRVAASYNEQFF
15	TRBJ2-2	TRBD1	-	TRBV5-6	TGTGCCAGCAGCGCAGGACAGGCCATGCCCGGGGAGCTGTTTTTT	CASSAGQAMPGELFF
15	TRBJ2-1	TRBD2	-	TRBV9	TGTGCCAGCAGCGCCAGCGGGAGAGCCTACAATGAGCAGTTCTTC	CASSASGRAYNEQFF
14	TRBJ2-7	-	-	TRBV5-4	TGTGCCAGCACCGACAGGTCCAAGACCTACGAGCAGTACTTC	CASTDRSKTYEQYF
15	TRBJ2-7	-	-	TRBV7-2	TGTGCCAGCAGCTTAGACCCCGGGACGTCCTACGAGCAGTACTTC	CASSLDPGTSYEQYF
16	TRBJ1-5	-	-	TRBV19	TGTGCCAGTAGCCCTCTTCGCCCCGATAGCAATCAGCCCCAGCATTTT	CASSPLRPDSNQPQHF
14	TRBJ1-2	TRBD1	-	TRBV7-3	TGTGCCAGCAGCTTAGACAGGGCTAACTATGGCTACACCTTC	CASSLDRANYGYTF
15	TRBJ1-4	-	-	TRBV5-1	TGCGCCAGCAGCTTGGGGCGACAGGTTGGTGAAAAACTGTTTTTT	CASSLGRQVGEKLFF
14	TRBJ2-1	TRBD2	-	TRBV7-3	TGTGCCAGCAGCCTAGCGGGAGCCTACAATGAGCAGTTCTTC	CASSLAGAYNEQFF